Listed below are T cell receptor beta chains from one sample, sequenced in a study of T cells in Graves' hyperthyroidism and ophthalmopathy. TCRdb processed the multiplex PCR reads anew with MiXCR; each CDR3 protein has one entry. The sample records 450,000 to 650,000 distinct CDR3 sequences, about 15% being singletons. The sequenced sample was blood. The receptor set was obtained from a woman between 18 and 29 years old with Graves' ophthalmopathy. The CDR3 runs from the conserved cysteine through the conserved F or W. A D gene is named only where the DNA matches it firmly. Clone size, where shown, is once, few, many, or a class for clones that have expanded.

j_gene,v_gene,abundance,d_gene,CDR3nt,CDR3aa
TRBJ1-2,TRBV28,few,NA,TGTGCCAGCAGGCTGCGGGGATCGAGGGGCTACACCTTC,CASRLRGSRGYTF
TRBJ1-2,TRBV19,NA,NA,TGTGCCAGTAGTAATAGCGAGGGGTATGGCTACACCTTC,CASSNSEGYGYTF
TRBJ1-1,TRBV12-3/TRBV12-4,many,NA,TGTGCCAGCAGTCCGGGGTACACTGAAGCTTTCTTT,CASSPGYTEAFF
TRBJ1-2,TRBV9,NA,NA,TGTGCCAGCAGCTCTCGGGGCTACACCTTC,CASSSRGYTF
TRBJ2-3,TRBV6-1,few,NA,TGTACCAGCACGGGGGGCTTGAGCACAGATACGCAGTATTTT,CTSTGGLSTDTQYF
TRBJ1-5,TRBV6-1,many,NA,TGTGCCAGCAGTGAAAATTGGGAGATTAGCAATCAGCCCCAGCATTTT,CASSENWEISNQPQHF
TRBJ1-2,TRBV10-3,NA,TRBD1,TGTGCCATCAGGTCGGACAGGGACTACTATGGCTACACCTTC,CAIRSDRDYYGYTF
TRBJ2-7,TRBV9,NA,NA,TGTGCCAGCAGCGTCGGGTTTGAGTCCTACGAGCAGTACTTC,CASSVGFESYEQYF
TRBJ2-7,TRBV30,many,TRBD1,TGTGCCTGGAGCTCGGACAGGGGCTACGAGCAGTACTTC,CAWSSDRGYEQYF
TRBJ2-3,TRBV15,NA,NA,TGTGCCACCAGCAGAGGCCAGAGCACAGATACGCAGTATTTT,CATSRGQSTDTQYF
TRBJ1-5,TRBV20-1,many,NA,TGCAGTGCTAGAGAAATGGGGGGCTTTCAGCCCCAGCATTTT,CSAREMGGFQPQHF
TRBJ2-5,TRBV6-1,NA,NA,TGTGCCAGCAGTGATATGGGTGGTAAAAGGGAGACCCAGTACTTC,CASSDMGGKRETQYF
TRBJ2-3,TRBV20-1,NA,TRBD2,TGCAGTGCTACCGGGACTAGACTAGATACGCAGTATTTT,CSATGTRLDTQYF
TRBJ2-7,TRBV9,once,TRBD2,TGTGCCAGCAGCGCGGGGGGATCCAACTCCTACGAGCAGTACTTC,CASSAGGSNSYEQYF
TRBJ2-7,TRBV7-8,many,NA,TGTGCCAGCAGCCCGACGCTTCTCATGACGGACTACGAGCAGTACTTC,CASSPTLLMTDYEQYF
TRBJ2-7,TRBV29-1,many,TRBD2,TGCAGCGTTGAAGATGCGGAAGTCGGGGGGTCCGCCTACGAGCAGTACTTC,CSVEDAEVGGSAYEQYF
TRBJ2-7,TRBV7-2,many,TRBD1,TGTGCCAGCAGCCAATCTCGGGACAGGTCCTACGAGCAGTACTTC,CASSQSRDRSYEQYF
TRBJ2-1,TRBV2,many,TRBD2,TGTGCCAGCAGAGTGATGGGGGAGGGCTACAATGAGCAGTTCTTC,CASRVMGEGYNEQFF
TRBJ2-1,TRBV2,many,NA,TGTGCCAGCAGCGACCCCGACTACAATGAGCAGTTCTTC,CASSDPDYNEQFF
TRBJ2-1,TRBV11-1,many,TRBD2,TGTGCCAGCAGCTTCCGGGGGGGCCCCAATGAGCAGTTCTTC,CASSFRGGPNEQFF
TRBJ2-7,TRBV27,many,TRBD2,TGTGCCAGCAGTCCGCGGGACTACGGGTACGAGCAGTACTTC,CASSPRDYGYEQYF
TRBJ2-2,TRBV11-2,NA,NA,TGTGCCAGCAGCTTAGTAAAGGGACGAAGGGCCGGGGAGCTGTTTTTT,CASSLVKGRRAGELFF
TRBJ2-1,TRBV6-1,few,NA,TGTGCCAGCAGCATCAACAGGGCGGTAGATGAGCAGTTCTTC,CASSINRAVDEQFF
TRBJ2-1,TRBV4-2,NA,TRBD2,TGTGCCAGCAGCCTCGGGACTAGCGTCTGGAATGAGCAGTTCTTC,CASSLGTSVWNEQFF
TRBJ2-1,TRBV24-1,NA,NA,TGTGCCACCAGTGACCCTCGGGGTTCGAATGAGCAGTTCTTC,CATSDPRGSNEQFF
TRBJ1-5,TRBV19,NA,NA,TGTGCCAGTAAACACGGAGAGTCCTATAGCAATCAGCCCCAGCATTTT,CASKHGESYSNQPQHF
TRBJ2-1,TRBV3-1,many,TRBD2,TGTGCCAGCAGCCCCGGACTAGCGAAAAGCTCCTACAATGAGCAGTTCTTC,CASSPGLAKSSYNEQFF
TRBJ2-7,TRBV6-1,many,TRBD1,TGTGCCAGCAGCCTTTACAGGGGCAACGAGCAGTACTTC,CASSLYRGNEQYF
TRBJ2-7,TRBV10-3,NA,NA,TGTGCCATCAGTGCTGCAGCCAACTCTTACTACGAGCAGTACTTC,CAISAAANSYYEQYF
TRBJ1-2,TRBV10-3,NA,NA,TGTGCCATCAGACCCTTTGCCCCGGGAGACAGAAAATCCTATGGCTACACCTTC,CAIRPFAPGDRKSYGYTF
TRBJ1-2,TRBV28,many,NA,TGTGCCAGCAGTTCAGGGCAGCACTATGGCTACACCTTC,CASSSGQHYGYTF
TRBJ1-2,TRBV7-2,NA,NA,TGTGCCAGCACTTATACCCAGGGGCCCTATGGCTACACCTTC,CASTYTQGPYGYTF
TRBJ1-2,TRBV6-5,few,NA,TGTGCCAGCAGTTACTCACCGGAACAGGGCTATGGCTACACCTTC,CASSYSPEQGYGYTF
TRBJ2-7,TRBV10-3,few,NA,TGTGCCATCAGTGAGCGAACCCTTTCCTACGAGCAGTACTTC,CAISERTLSYEQYF
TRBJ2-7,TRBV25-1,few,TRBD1,TGTGCCAGCAGCCTAGACAGGGCCCCCTACGAGCAGTACTTC,CASSLDRAPYEQYF
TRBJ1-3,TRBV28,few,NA,TGTGCCAGCAGTTTTGGCCCGCGAAACACCATATATTTT,CASSFGPRNTIYF
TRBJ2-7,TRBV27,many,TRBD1,TGTGCCAGCAGTTCGACAGGGAACTCCTACGAGCAGTACTTC,CASSSTGNSYEQYF
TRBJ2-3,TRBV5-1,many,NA,TGCGCCAGCACAAGCGGTAGCACAGATACGCAGTATTTT,CASTSGSTDTQYF
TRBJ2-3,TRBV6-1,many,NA,TGTGCCAGCAGTACCGAGCAGCTACAGAGGGATACGCAGTATTTT,CASSTEQLQRDTQYF
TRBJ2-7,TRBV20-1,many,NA,TGCAGTGCTAGATACGGACCTTACTACGAGCAGTACTTC,CSARYGPYYEQYF
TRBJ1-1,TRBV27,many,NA,TGTGCCAGCAGTCCCTACAGGGATACTGAAGCTTTCTTT,CASSPYRDTEAFF
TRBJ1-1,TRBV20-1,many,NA,TGCAGTGTTAACGACCGCGGGTCTGACACTGAAGCTTTCTTT,CSVNDRGSDTEAFF
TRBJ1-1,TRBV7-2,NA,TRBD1,TGTGCCAGCAGCTTAGCCGCAGGGGGCGGAACTGAAGCTTTCTTT,CASSLAAGGGTEAFF
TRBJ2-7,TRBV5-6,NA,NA,TGTGCCAGCAGCTCGGGACACCTCACCGAGCAGTACTTC,CASSSGHLTEQYF
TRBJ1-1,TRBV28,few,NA,TGTGCCAGCAGCGAACAGGGAAGGAACACTGAAGCTTTCTTT,CASSEQGRNTEAFF